This TCR beta chain derives from a study of blood T cell repertoires in COVID-19. Generated by immunoSEQ multiplex PCR, the TCRdb table keeps only in-frame clones and is missing some. The table lists about 200,000 clones, roughly four fifths of them singletons. Cohort assignment relied on participant-reported clinical history. Among Cohort 3 donors, those recovered had two negative PCRs, clearance, or symptom resolution. Input material: PBMCs or T cells enriched from blood (not recorded which). The receptor comes from a man aged 40-50 years who had recovered from COVID-19.

Here the CDR3 DNA reads TGCGCCAGCAGCCCCGGGGGGCAAGGAAACACCATATATTTT. It specifies CASSPGGQGNTIYF. The V gene is TRBV5-1, the J gene TRBJ1-3, with D possibly TRBD1 on 6 matching bases. CDR3 size: 14 residues. The germline V gene has CDR1 SGHRS and CDR2 YFSETQ. V was cut by 4 bases and J by 4 bases, with 12 bases left in between.